This TCR beta chain was recorded in a study of blood T cell repertoires in COVID-19. The method was immunoSEQ multiplex PCR; TCRdb's version includes in-frame clones alone and lacks a portion of them. This table holds a few hundred thousand clones, around 91% found once. The age range of participants was about 18 to 95 years, with residence in fewer than 25 US areas. Participants reported their clinical history, and cohort assignment relied on those reports. In Cohort 3, a recovered donor had either two negative PCRs, clearance, or symptom resolution. J lost 5 bases, V lost 2 bases, and 2 bases had no gene match. The CDR3 totals 15 residues. Germline assignment: CDR1 SGHRS and CDR2 YFSETQ.

The sequencing sample was made of PBMCs or T cells enriched from blood (not recorded which). This sequence joins TRBV5-1 and TRBJ2-5; 14 bases match TRBD2. The receptor was derived from a man aged 25-40 years who had recovered from COVID-19. In DNA, the CDR3 is TGCGCCAGCAGCTTTAGACTAGCGGGAGGGGAGACCCAGTACTTC. Protein sequence: CASSFRLAGGETQYF.